Sequencing of this T cell receptor (beta chain) was carried out in a study of CD8+CD57+ T cells in acquired aplastic anemia. Study at large: Sorted CD4+ and CD8+ cell DNA averaged approximately 3.2 ug.

In patients chosen for sequencing, flow cytometry had shown CD8+CD57+ cell expansion. Profiles of TCR beta VDJ and CDR3 were generated from a genomic DNA template. Via MiXCR, TCRdb re-called the reads, giving one row per CDR3 protein. The sample lists approximately 170,000 distinct CDR3 sequences, 40% to 55% occurring once. This CDR3 has 17 amino acids. CDR1 SGHTA and CDR2 FQGTGA come from the germline V gene. Trimming stripped 1 base from V and 2 bases from J, with 17 bases between. This clonotype has at least ten counts. Source material: sorted CD4+, CD8+, or CD8+CD57+ T cells (not recorded which) from PBMCs. This receptor was identified in a human donor with aplastic anemia. V and J are TRBV7-3 and TRBJ1-1, with a weak D call TRBD1 (6 bases). The DNA of the CDR3 is TGTGCCAGCAGCTTAAATCGTGGGGGCGCGGGAAACACTGAAGCTTTCTTT. This codes for CASSLNRGGAGNTEAFF.